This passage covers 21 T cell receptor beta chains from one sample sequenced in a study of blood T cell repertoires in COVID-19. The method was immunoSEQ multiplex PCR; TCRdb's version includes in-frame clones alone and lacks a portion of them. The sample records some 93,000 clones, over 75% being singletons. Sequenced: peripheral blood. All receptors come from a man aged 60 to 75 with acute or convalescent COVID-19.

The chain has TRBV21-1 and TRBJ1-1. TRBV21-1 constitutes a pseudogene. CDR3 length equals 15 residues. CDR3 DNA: TGTGCCAGCAGCAAAGAGATCGGGGAGTCCACTGAAGCTTTCTTT. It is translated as CASSKEIGESTEAFF.

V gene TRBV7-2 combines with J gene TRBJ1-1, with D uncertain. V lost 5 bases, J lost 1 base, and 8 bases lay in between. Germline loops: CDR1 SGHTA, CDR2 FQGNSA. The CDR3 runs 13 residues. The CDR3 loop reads CASSIRRNTEAFF. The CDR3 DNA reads TGTGCCAGCAGCATCAGGCGGAACACTGAAGCTTTCTTT.

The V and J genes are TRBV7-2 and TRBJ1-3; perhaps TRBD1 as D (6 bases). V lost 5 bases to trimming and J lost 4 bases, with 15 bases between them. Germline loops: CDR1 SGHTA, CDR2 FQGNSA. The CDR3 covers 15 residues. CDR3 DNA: TGTGCCAGCAGCCTAGGGACAACGTCCGGAAACACCATATATTTT. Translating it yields CASSLGTTSGNTIYF.

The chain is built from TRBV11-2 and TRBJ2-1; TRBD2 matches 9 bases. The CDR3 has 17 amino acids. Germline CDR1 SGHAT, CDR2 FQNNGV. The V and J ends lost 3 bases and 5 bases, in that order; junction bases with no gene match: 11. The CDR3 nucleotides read TGTGCCAGCAGCTTCCGTACCGCCCGGACTAGCGACAATGAGCAGTTCTTC. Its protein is CASSFRTARTSDNEQFF.

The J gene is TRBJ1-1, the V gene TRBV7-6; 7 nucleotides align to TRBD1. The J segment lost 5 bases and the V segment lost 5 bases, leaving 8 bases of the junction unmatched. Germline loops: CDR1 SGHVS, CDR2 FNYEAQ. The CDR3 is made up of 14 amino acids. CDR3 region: CASSRQGSATEAFF. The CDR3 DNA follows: TGTGCCAGCAGCCGACAGGGCTCGGCTACTGAAGCTTTCTTT.

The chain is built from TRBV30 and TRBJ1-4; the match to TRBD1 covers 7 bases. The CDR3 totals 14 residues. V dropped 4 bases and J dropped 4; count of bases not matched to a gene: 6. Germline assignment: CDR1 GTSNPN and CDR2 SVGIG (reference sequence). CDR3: CAWNSGQHNEKLFF. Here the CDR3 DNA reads TGTGCCTGGAACTCGGGACAGCATAATGAAAAACTGTTTTTT. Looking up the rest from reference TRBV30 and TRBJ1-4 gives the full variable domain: SQTIHQWPATLVQPVGSPLSLECTVEGTSNPNLYWYRQAAGRGLQLLFYSVGIGQISSEVPQNLSASRPQDRQFILSSKKLLLSDSGFYLCAWNSGQHNEKLFFGSGTQLSVL.

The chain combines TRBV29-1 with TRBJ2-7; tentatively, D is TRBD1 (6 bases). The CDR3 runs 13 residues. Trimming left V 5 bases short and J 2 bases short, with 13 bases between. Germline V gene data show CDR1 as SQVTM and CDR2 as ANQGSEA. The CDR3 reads CSVLRGTAYEQYF. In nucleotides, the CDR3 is TGCAGCGTTTTGAGGGGGACGGCCTACGAGCAGTACTTC.

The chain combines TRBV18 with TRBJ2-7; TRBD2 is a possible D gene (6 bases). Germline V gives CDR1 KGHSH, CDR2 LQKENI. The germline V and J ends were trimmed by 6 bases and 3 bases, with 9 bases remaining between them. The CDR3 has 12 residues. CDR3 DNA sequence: TGTGCCAGCTCCCCGGACTACTACGAGCAGTACTTC. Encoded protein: CASSPDYYEQYF.

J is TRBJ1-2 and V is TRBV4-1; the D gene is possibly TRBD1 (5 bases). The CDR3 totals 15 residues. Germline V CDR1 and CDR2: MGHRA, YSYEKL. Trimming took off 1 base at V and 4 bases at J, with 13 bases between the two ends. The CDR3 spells CASSQVGQSVYGYTF. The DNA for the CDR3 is TGCGCCAGCAGCCAAGTTGGACAATCGGTCTATGGCTACACCTTC.

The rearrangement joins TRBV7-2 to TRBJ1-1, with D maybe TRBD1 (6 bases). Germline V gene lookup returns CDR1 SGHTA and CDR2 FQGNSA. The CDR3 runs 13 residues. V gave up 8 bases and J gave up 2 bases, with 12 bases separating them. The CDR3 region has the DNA TGTGCCAGCGGGGGGGCTTATAACACTGAAGCTTTCTTT. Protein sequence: CASGGAYNTEAFF.

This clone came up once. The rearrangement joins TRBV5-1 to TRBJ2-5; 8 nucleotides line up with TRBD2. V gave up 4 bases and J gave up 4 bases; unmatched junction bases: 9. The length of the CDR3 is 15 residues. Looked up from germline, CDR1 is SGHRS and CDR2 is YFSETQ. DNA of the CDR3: TGCGCCAGCAGCCGGGGGCGGGAGGCTGCAGAGACCCAGTACTTC. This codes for CASSRGREAAETQYF.

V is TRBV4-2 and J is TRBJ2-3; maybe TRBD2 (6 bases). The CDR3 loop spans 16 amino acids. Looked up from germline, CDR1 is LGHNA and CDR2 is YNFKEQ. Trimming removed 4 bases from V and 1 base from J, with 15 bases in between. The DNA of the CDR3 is TGTGCCAGCAGCCCCCAAGGAGGGCTCGGCACAGATACGCAGTATTTT. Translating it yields CASSPQGGLGTDTQYF.

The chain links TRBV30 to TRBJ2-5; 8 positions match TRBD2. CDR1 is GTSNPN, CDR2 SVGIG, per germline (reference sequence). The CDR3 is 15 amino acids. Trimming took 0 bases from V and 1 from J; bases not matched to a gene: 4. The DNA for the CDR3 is TGTGCCTGGAGTGTGGTTAGCGGGGTCCAAGAGACCCAGTACTTC. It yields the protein CAWSVVSGVQETQYF.

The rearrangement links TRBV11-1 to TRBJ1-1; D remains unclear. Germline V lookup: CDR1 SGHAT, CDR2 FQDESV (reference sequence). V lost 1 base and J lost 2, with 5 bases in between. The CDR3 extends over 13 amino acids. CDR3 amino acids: CASSLEHNTEAFF. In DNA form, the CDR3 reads TGTGCCAGCAGCTTAGAGCATAACACTGAAGCTTTCTTT.

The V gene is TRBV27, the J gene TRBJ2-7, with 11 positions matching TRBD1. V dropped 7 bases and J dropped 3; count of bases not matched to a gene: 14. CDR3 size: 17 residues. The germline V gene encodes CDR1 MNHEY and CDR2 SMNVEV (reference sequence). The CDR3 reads CASTSFADRGQNYEQYF. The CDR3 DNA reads TGTGCCAGCACGAGCTTTGCGGACAGGGGGCAGAACTACGAGCAGTACTTC.

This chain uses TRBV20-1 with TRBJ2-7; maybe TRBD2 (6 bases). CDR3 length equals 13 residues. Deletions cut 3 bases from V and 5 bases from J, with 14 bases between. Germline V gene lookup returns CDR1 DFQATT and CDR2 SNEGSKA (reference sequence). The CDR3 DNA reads TGCAGTGCTAGTCACGGGAGTACAGACGAGCAGTACTTC. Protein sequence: CSASHGSTDEQYF.

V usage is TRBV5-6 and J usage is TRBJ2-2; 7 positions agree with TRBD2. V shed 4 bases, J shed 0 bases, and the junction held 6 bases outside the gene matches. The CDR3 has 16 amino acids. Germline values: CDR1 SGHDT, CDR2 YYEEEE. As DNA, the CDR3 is TGTGCCAGCAGCCCACCTAGCGGAGCGAACACCGGGGAGCTGTTTTTT. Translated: CASSPPSGANTGELFF. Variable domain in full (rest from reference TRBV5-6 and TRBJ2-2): DAGVTQSPTHLIKTRGQQVTLRCSPKSGHDTVSWYQQALGQGPQFIFQYYEEEERQRGNFPDRFSGHQFPNYSSELNVNALLLGDSALYLCASSPPSGANTGELFFGEGSRLTVL.

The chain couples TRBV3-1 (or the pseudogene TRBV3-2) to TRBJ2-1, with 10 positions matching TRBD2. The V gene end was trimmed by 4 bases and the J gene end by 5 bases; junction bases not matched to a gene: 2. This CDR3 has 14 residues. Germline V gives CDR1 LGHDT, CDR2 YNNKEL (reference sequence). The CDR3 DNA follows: TGTGCCAGCAGCCCGGGACTAGCGAACAATGAGCAGTTCTTC. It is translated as CASSPGLANNEQFF.

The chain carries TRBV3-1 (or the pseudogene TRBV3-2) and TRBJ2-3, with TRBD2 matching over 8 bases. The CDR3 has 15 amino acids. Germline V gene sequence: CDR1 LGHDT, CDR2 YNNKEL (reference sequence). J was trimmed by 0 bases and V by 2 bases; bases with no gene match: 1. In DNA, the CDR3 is TGTGCCAGCAGCCAAACGGGGGGGAGCACAGATACGCAGTATTTT. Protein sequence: CASSQTGGSTDTQYF.

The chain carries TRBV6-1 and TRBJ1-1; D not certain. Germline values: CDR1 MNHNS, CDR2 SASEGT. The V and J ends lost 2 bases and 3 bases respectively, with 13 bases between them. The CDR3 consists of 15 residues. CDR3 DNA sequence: TGTGCCAGCAGTGAACCCCCGTTCGAGGACACTGAAGCTTTCTTT. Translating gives CASSEPPFEDTEAFF.

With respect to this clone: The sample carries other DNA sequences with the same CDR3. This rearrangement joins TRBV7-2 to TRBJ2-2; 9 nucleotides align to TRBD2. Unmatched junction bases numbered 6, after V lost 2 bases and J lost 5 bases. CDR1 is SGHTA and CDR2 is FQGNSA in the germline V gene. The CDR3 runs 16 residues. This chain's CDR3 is CASSLRAGGPTGELFF. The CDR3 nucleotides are TGTGCCAGCAGCTTAAGGGCGGGAGGGCCGACCGGGGAGCTGTTTTTT.